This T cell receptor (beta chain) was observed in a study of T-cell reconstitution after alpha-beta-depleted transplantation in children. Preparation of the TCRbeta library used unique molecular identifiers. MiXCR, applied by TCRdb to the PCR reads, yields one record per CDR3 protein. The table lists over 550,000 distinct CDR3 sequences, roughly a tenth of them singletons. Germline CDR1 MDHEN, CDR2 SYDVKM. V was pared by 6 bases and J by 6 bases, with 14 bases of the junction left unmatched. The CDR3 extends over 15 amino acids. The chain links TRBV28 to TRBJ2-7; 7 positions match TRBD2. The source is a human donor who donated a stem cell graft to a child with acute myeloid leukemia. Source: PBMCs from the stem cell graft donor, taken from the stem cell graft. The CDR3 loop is CASRIQAGTASEQYF. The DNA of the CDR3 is TGTGCCAGCAGAATACAAGCGGGAACGGCGTCCGAGCAGTACTTC.